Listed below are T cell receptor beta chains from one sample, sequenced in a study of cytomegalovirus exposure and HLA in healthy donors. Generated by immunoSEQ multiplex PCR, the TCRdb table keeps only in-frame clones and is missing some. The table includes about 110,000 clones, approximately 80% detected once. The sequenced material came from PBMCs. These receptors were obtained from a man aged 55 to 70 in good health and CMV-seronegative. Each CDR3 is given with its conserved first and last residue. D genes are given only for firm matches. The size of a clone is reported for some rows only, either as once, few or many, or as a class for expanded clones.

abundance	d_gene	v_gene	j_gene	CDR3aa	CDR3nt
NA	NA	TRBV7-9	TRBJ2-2	CASSPGGPQEGGELFF	TGTGCCAGCAGCCCCGGGGGTCCCCAAGAAGGCGGGGAGCTGTTTTTT
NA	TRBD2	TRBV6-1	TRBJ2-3	CASSDRTSGGVTDTQYF	TGTGCCAGCAGTGACAGGACTAGCGGGGGGGTAACAGATACGCAGTATTTT
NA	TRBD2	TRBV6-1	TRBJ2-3	CASSEVAGGGGDTQYF	TGTGCCAGCAGTGAAGTAGCGGGGGGGGGAGGAGATACGCAGTATTTT
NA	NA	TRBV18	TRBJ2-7	CASSPKESEQYF	TGTGCCAGCTCACCGAAGGAGTCCGAGCAGTACTTC
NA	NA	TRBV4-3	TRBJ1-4	CASSQGYPSQGREKLFF	TGCGCCAGCAGCCAAGGCTACCCGTCCCAGGGTCGTGAAAAACTGTTTTTT
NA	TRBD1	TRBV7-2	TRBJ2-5	CASSLPTGKTQYF	TGTGCCAGCAGCTTACCGACAGGGAAGACCCAGTACTTC
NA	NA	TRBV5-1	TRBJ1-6	CASSPEGGNSPLHF	TGCGCCAGCAGCCCGGAGGGTGGAAATTCACCCCTCCACTTT
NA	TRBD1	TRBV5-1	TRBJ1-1	CASSGDRGTEAFF	TGCGCCAGCAGCGGTGACAGGGGGACTGAAGCTTTCTTT
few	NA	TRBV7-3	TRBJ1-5	CASSLKGTPVFAQHF	TGTGCCAGCAGCTTAAAAGGGACACCGGTTTTCGCCCAGCATTTT
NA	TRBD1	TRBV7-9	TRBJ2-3	CASSWGPGTGADTQYF	TGTGCCAGCAGCTGGGGCCCCGGGACAGGGGCAGATACGCAGTATTTT
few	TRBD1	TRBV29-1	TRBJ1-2	CSGVGTAYGYTF	TGCAGCGGTGTCGGGACAGCGTATGGCTACACCTTC
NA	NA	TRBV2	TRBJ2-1	CAGLGADRWNEQFF	TGTGCCGGACTGGGGGCGGACCGGTGGAATGAGCAGTTCTTC
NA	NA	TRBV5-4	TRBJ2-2	CASSLNTNTGELFF	TGTGCCAGCAGCTTGAATACGAACACCGGGGAGCTGTTTTTT
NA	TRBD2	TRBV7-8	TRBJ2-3	CASSSGGGGGSGATDTQYF	TGTGCCAGCAGCTCCGGCGGAGGCGGGGGGTCCGGGGCGACAGATACGCAGTATTTT
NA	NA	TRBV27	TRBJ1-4	CASSLAGGTNEKLFF	TGTGCCAGCAGTTTAGCGGGGGGAACTAATGAAAAACTGTTTTTT
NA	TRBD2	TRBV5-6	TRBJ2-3	CASSLSGGADTQYF	TGTGCCAGCAGCTTGAGCGGGGGGGCAGATACGCAGTATTTT
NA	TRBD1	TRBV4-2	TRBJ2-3	CASSQRGGSDPDTQYF	TGTGCCAGCAGCCAACGAGGGGGCAGTGATCCAGATACGCAGTATTTT
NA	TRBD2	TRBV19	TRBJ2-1	CASSSRRRGTYNEQFF	TGTGCCAGTAGTTCGCGCAGGCGGGGGACCTACAATGAGCAGTTCTTC
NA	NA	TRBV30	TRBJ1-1	CAWSVYGPRVERTEAFF	TGTGCCTGGAGTGTATATGGGCCCAGGGTGGAACGCACTGAAGCTTTCTTT
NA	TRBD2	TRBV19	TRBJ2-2	CASSSSLAGGLVNTGELFF	TGTGCCAGTAGTTCCTCACTAGCGGGGGGACTCGTGAACACCGGGGAGCTGTTTTTT
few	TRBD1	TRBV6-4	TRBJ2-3	CASSEGQGTDTQYF	TGTGCCAGCAGTGAAGGACAGGGCACAGATACGCAGTATTTT
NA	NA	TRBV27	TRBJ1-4	CASIETGLENEKLFF	TGTGCCAGCATAGAAACAGGGCTCGAGAATGAAAAACTGTTTTTT
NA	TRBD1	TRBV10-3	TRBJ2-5	CAISEHRDRGPIQETQYF	TGTGCCATCAGTGAGCACCGGGACAGGGGGCCGATACAAGAGACCCAGTACTTC
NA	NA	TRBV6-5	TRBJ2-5	CASRRAPLQETQYF	TGTGCCAGCAGGAGAGCCCCTCTCCAAGAGACCCAGTACTTC
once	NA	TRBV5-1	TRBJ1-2	CASNAGTPASIYGYTF	TGCGCCAGCAACGCCGGGACACCGGCTTCTATCTATGGCTACACCTTC
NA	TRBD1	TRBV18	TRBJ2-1	CASSPPRGPTVGNEQFF	TGTGCCAGCTCACCACCGAGGGGGCCCACCGTCGGCAATGAGCAGTTCTTC
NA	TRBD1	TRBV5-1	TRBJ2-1	CASSLQGASYNEQFF	TGCGCCAGCAGCTTGCAGGGGGCCTCCTACAATGAGCAGTTCTTC
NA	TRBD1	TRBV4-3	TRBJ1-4	CASSQGQGTEKLFF	TGCGCCAGCAGCCAGGGACAGGGCACCGAAAAACTGTTTTTT
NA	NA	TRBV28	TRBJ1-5	CAVQEITSPQHF	TGTGCCGTACAGGAGATAACTTCGCCCCAGCATTTT
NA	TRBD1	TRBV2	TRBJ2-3	CASRTGLRTDTQYF	TGTGCCAGCAGGACAGGGCTTAGGACAGATACGCAGTATTTT
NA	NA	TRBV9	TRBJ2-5	CASSVGGQGGVETQYF	TGTGCCAGCAGCGTAGGAGGGCAGGGAGGAGTGGAGACCCAGTACTTC
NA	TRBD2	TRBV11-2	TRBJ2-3	CASSSRTSGVTDTQYF	TGTGCCAGCAGCTCTCGGACTAGCGGAGTCACAGATACGCAGTATTTT
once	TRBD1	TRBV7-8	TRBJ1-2	CASSLTGGAHYGYTF	TGTGCCAGCAGCTTGACAGGGGGCGCGCACTATGGCTACACCTTC
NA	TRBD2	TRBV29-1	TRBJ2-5	CSEGLGGGETQYF	TGCAGCGAAGGACTAGGCGGGGGAGAGACCCAGTACTTC
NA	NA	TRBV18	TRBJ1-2	CASSLDSNYGYTF	TGTGCCAGCTCACTGGACAGTAACTATGGCTACACCTTC
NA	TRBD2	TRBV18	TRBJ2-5	CASSPGLDETQYF	TGTGCCAGCTCACCCGGACTAGACGAGACCCAGTACTTC
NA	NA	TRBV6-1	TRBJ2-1	CASSKADSSYNEQFF	TGTGCCAGCAGCAAAGCGGACAGCTCCTACAATGAGCAGTTCTTC
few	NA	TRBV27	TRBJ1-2	CASSLRPGGAANYGYTF	TGTGCCAGCAGTTTACGCCCCGGAGGTGCAGCTAACTATGGCTACACCTTC
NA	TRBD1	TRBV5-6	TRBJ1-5	CASSPTGTGNQPQHF	TGTGCCAGCAGCCCCACCGGGACAGGGAATCAGCCCCAGCATTTT
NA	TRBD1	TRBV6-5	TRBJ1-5	CASSSGQGDQPQHF	TGTGCCAGCAGTTCAGGACAGGGAGATCAGCCCCAGCATTTT
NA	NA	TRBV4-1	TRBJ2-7	CASSLERSYEQYF	TGCGCCAGCAGCCTGGAGAGGTCCTACGAGCAGTACTTC
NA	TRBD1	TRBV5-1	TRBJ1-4	CASSSTGQGREKLFF	TGCGCCAGCAGCTCCACTGGACAGGGGAGGGAAAAACTGTTTTTT